The sequence of this T cell receptor beta chain was determined in a study of molecular identifiers for immune sequencing clone quantification. As for the study in general: Replicate runs used RNA from around 20,000 or 100,000 naive CD8 cells, which was split five ways into aliquots, and four of those aliquots were then sequenced.

Construction of naive CD8 libraries employed roughly 18,000 to 1,000,000 sorted cells together with 10%, 30% or 50% RNA. In this sample, this clonotype turned up many times. Previously described methods and listed TCR primers produced bulk TCR libraries. TCRdb re-derived calls from the PCR reads in MiXCR, one entry per CDR3 protein. The sample has over 85,000 distinct CDR3 sequences, about 23% seen once. The sequence was collected from a human donor in good health. Some libraries in this study had Jurkat cell RNA spiked in. Input material: naive CD8+ T cells from blood, with Jurkat cell RNA spiked in. Subset defined: FACS-sorted CD8+CD4-CCR7+CD45RA+ naive T cells.

The CDR3 region is CASRRGWDNQPQHF. CDR3 DNA: TGTGCCTCCAGGCGGGGATGGGACAATCAGCCCCAGCATTTT. The chain combines TRBV6-1 with TRBJ1-5; D is unclear. Germline V gives CDR1 MNHNS, CDR2 SASEGT. Trimming stripped 11 bases from V and 3 bases from J, with 17 bases between. This CDR3 has 14 amino acids.